This T cell receptor beta chain was identified in a study of blood T cell repertoires in COVID-19. Study context: Sources were T cells, B-cell-depleted T cells, or PBMCs; the material itself was cDNA or gDNA.

The V and J ends lost 2 bases and 3 bases, in that order; junction bases with no gene match: 9. This CDR3 spans 16 amino acids. Germline V gene sequence: CDR1 MNHEY, CDR2 SMNVEV (reference sequence). The table came from immunoSEQ multiplex PCR; TCRdb's copy has only in-frame clones and leaves some out. The table lists approximately 180,000 clones, over 65% of them singletons. J is TRBJ2-5 and V is TRBV27; 7 bases match TRBD2. Sequencing was done on a sample of peripheral blood. This clonotype was sampled from a person aged 70 to 85 with COVID-19, enrolled during active disease. This CDR3 is CASSLLPTSAKETQYF. For the CDR3, the DNA is TGTGCCAGCAGTTTACTCCCCACTAGCGCCAAAGAGACCCAGTACTTC.